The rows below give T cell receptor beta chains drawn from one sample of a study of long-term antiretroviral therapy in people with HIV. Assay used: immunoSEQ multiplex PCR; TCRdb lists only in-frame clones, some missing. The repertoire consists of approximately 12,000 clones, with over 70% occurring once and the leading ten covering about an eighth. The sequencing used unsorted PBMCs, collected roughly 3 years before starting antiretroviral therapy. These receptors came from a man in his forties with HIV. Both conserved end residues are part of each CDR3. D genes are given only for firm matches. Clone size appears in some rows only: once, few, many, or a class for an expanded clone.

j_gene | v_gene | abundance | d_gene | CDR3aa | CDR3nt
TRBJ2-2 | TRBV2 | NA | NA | CASNKDRATGELFF | TGTGCCAGCAATAAGGACAGAGCCACCGGGGAGCTGTTTTTT
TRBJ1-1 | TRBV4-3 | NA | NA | CASSQAGYAFF | TGCGCCAGCAGCCAAGCCGGGTACGCTTTCTTT
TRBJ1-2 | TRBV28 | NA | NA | CASSFAGGYTF | TGTGCCAGCAGTTTTGCGGGAGGCTACACCTTC
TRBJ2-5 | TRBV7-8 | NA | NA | CASSRDRDQETQYF | TGTGCCAGCAGCCGTGACAGAGATCAAGAGACCCAGTACTTC
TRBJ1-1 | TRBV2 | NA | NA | CASTNSRRGMDTEAFF | TGTGCCAGCACAAACTCCCGAAGGGGTATGGACACTGAAGCTTTCTTT
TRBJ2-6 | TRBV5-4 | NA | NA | CASNTVSGANVLTF | TGTGCCAGCAATACCGTCTCTGGGGCCAACGTCCTGACTTTC
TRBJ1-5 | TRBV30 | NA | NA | CAWSPRQASLHF | TGTGCCTGGAGCCCCCGGCAGGCCTCACTGCATTTT
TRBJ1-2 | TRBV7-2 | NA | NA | CASSLGGVDGYTF | TGTGCCAGCAGCTTAGGGGGTGTGGATGGCTACACCTTC
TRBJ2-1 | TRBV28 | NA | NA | CASKGSSSYNEQFF | TGTGCCAGCAAGGGCAGCAGCTCCTACAATGAGCAGTTCTTC
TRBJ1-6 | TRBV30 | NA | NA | CAWRSSYNSPLHF | TGTGCCTGGCGTAGCTCCTATAATTCACCCCTCCACTTT
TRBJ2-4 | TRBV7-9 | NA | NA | CASSLDYVGDTHIQYF | TGTGCCAGCAGCTTAGATTACGTTGGGGACACCCACATTCAGTACTTC
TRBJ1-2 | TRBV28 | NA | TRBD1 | CASSTKRIWTGKRGYTF | TGTGCCAGCAGCACGAAGAGAATATGGACAGGGAAGCGTGGCTACACCTTC
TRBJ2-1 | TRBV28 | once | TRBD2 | CASSLLGGRVGNEQFF | TGTGCCAGCAGTTTATTGGGCGGGAGAGTAGGCAATGAGCAGTTCTTC
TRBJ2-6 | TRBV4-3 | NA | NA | CASSQGQSGANVLTF | TGCGCCAGCAGCCAAGGACAATCTGGGGCCAACGTCCTGACTTTC
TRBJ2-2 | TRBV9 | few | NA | CASSVNTGELFF | TGTGCCAGCAGCGTAAATACCGGGGAGCTGTTTTTT
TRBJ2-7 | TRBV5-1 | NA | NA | CASSFRGGEQYF | TGCGCCAGCAGCTTTCGAGGAGGGGAGCAGTACTTC
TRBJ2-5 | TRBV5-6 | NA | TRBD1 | CASSLADRVGETQYF | TGTGCCAGCAGCTTGGCTGACAGGGTTGGTGAGACCCAGTACTTC
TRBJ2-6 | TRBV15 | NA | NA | CATSREGSGANVLTF | TGTGCCACCAGCAGAGAAGGGTCTGGGGCCAACGTCCTGACTTTC
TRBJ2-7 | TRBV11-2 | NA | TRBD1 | CASSQQGAISYEQYF | TGTGCCAGCAGCCAACAGGGGGCTATCTCCTACGAGCAGTACTTC
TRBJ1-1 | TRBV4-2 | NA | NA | CASSQGDDTEAFF | TGTGCCAGCAGCCAAGGGGATGACACTGAAGCTTTCTTT
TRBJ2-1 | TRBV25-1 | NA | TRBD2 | CASSRLAAYNEQFF | TGTGCCAGCAGCAGACTAGCGGCTTACAATGAGCAGTTCTTC
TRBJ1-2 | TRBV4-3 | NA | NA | CASSQGGGYGYTF | TGCGCCAGCAGCCAAGGGGGGGGATATGGCTACACCTTC
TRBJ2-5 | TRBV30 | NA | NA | CAWIGRSPETQYF | TGTGCCTGGATCGGTCGATCGCCGGAGACCCAGTACTTC
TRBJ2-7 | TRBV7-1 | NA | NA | CASSLAPTDTDEQYF | TGTGCCAGCAGCTTAGCACCGACTGATACCGACGAGCAGTACTTC
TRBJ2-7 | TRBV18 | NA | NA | CASSPSGDAEQYF | TGTGCCAGCTCACCCTCTGGCGATGCCGAGCAGTACTTC
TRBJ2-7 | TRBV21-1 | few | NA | CASSNMRRDRATYEQYF | TGTGCCAGCAGCAATATGAGGAGGGACAGGGCAACCTACGAGCAGTACTTC
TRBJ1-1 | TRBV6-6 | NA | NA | CASSYSGFEAFF | TGTGCCAGCAGTTACTCGGGCTTTGAAGCTTTCTTT
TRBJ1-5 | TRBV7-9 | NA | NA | CASSLPNSNQPQHF | TGTGCCAGCAGCTTACCCAATAGCAATCAGCCCCAGCATTTT
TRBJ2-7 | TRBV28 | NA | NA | CASSLLGGSYEQYF | TGTGCCAGCAGTTTATTAGGTGGGAGCTACGAGCAGTACTTC
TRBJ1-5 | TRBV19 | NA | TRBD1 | CASSIRRQGPARDQPQHF | TGTGCCAGTAGTATTAGGAGACAGGGGCCGGCCCGGGATCAGCCCCAGCATTTT
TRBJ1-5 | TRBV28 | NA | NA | CASSFGHNSQPQHF | TGTGCCAGCAGTTTTGGTCATAACAGTCAGCCCCAGCATTTT